The rows below give T cell receptor beta chains drawn from one sample of a study of beta chain features in type 1 diabetes. The data were produced by immunoSEQ multiplex PCR, yet TCRdb's version contains in-frame clones alone and is incomplete. This sample carries some 350,000 clones, over 8.5% of them seen once, and the ten largest clones take less than 0.65%. The material sequenced was central memory CD4+ T cells from blood. The receptors stem from a man aged 30-40 years with type 1 diabetes. The CDR3 runs from the conserved cysteine through the conserved F or W. A D gene is named only where the DNA matches it firmly. Size values are once, few and many counts, or a class for expanded clones, and some rows have none.

TRBV30	TRBD1	TRBJ2-5	few	TGTGCCTGGAAACAGGGGGCACAAGAGACCCAGTACTTC	CAWKQGAQETQYF
TRBV5-8	-	TRBJ2-7	few	TGTGCCAGCAGCTCGAGGGCTGGGTCCTACGAGCAGTACTTC	CASSSRAGSYEQYF
TRBV28	-	TRBJ1-1	few	TGTGCCAGCAGTGTATCCGGGCTACTTCAGAACACTGAAGCTTTCTTT	CASSVSGLLQNTEAFF
TRBV6-5	-	TRBJ2-7	-	TGTGCCAGCAGCCCCTCCAACTACGAGCAGTACTTC	CASSPSNYEQYF
TRBV1	-	TRBJ1-5	few	TGCACCAGCAGCCAGATCGACCAATCCGGGGGACAGCCCCAGCATTTT	CTSSQIDQSGGQPQHF
TRBV30	-	TRBJ1-3	few	TGTGCCTGGAGCCTCCGACTGGGGGGGGAAAACACCATATATTTT	CAWSLRLGGENTIYF
TRBV4-1	-	TRBJ2-2	many	TGCGCCAGCAGCCAAGGTTCCCTAGCGAACACCGGGGAGCTGTTTTTT	CASSQGSLANTGELFF
TRBV10-3	-	TRBJ2-6	-	TGTGCCATCAGTGATTCGGGCAGGTCGGGCTCTGGGGCCAACGTCCTGACTTTC	CAISDSGRSGSGANVLTF
TRBV29-1	-	TRBJ1-4	few	TGCAGCGTTAGAGGGCAGGGAGTGGAAAAACTGTTTTTT	CSVRGQGVEKLFF
TRBV2	TRBD1	TRBJ2-3	many	TGTGCCAGCAGTCCGCAAACAGGGGGTATTGGTACGCAGTATTTT	CASSPQTGGIGTQYF
TRBV9	-	TRBJ2-3	-	TGTGCCAGCAGCGTAGTCATGGCAGATACGCAGTATTTT	CASSVVMADTQYF
TRBV5-4	TRBD2	TRBJ2-5	-	TGTGCCTGGGGGCGGGAGGCCGAGACCCAGTACTTC	CAWGREAETQYF
TRBV18	-	TRBJ1-3	few	TGTGCCAGCTCACCCTCCGCAAACTCTGGAAACACCATATATTTT	CASSPSANSGNTIYF
TRBV6-6	TRBD1	TRBJ2-4	few	TGTGCCAGCAGCCCAGACAGGGGGCAAAACATTCAGTACTTC	CASSPDRGQNIQYF
TRBV6-1	-	TRBJ2-2	-	TGTGCCAGCAGTTTTGGGTCAAACACCGGGGAGCTGTTTTTT	CASSFGSNTGELFF
TRBV28	-	TRBJ1-3	-	TGTGCCAGCAGAGTCTCGTTGGGAAACACCATATATTTT	CASRVSLGNTIYF
TRBV18	-	TRBJ2-2	few	TGTGCCAGCTCACCGGGGGAGAACACCGGGGAGCTGTTTTTT	CASSPGENTGELFF
TRBV5-1	-	TRBJ1-5	few	TGCGCCAGCAGCTTGGAAGGTTCAGGGAGTCAGCCCCAGCATTTT	CASSLEGSGSQPQHF
TRBV7-9	-	TRBJ2-7	-	TGTGCCAGCAGCCCAAGCGTAGGGGGGCCCTACGAGCAGTACTTC	CASSPSVGGPYEQYF
TRBV18	-	TRBJ2-6	-	TGTGCCAGCTCAACACAGGGATCTGGGGCCAACGTCCTGACTTTC	CASSTQGSGANVLTF
TRBV25-1	TRBD2	TRBJ2-1	few	TGTGCCAGCAGTTGGGCGGGAGGGCCTGGGGAGCAGTTCTTC	CASSWAGGPGEQFF
TRBV5-1	-	TRBJ2-7	-	TGCGCCAGCAGCTTAAACACCGTAGACGAGCAGTACTTC	CASSLNTVDEQYF
TRBV7-2	-	TRBJ2-1	many	TGTGCCAGCAGCTTAGCGAAGGGTGAGCAGTTCTTC	CASSLAKGEQFF
TRBV4-2	-	TRBJ2-5	few	TGTGCCAGCAGCAAGAGGCGGGGAAAAGTCGAGACCCAGTACTTC	CASSKRRGKVETQYF
TRBV28	-	TRBJ2-7	few	TGTGCCAGCAGTTTAGGAGGGACAGTCGCCGCCTACGAGCAGTACTTC	CASSLGGTVAAYEQYF
TRBV7-9	TRBD2	TRBJ2-1	few	TGTGCCAGCAGCTTTAGGACTAGCGGGTACAATGAGCAGTTCTTC	CASSFRTSGYNEQFF
TRBV5-1	-	TRBJ2-1	-	TGCGCCAGCAGCTTCGTCAATGAGCAGTTCTTC	CASSFVNEQFF
TRBV11-2	-	TRBJ1-1	-	TGTGCCAGCAGCTTAGGTCGCGAAGTGACTGAAGCTTTCTTT	CASSLGREVTEAFF
TRBV4-1	-	TRBJ2-1	-	TGCGCCAGCAGCCAAGGGTTTAGCGGAAATGACCGGCAGTTCTTC	CASSQGFSGNDRQFF
TRBV2	-	TRBJ2-2	few	TGTGCCAGCAGCCTCGGGGAGCTGTTTTTT	CASSLGELFF
TRBV6-5	TRBD1	TRBJ2-6	few	TGTGCCAGCAGCGGACAGGGGGCTGGGGCCAACGTCCTGACTTTC	CASSGQGAGANVLTF
TRBV20-1	-	TRBJ2-7	many	TGCAGTGCTAGACCAATGGACACTCAGTACTTC	CSARPMDTQYF
TRBV11-2	-	TRBJ2-5	-	TGTGCCAGCAGCTTTTCAACTAACCAAGAGACCCAGTACTTC	CASSFSTNQETQYF
TRBV7-9	TRBD1	TRBJ2-2	few	TGTGCCAGCAGCTTCGGACAGGGGGAGACCGGGGAGCTGTTTTTT	CASSFGQGETGELFF
TRBV2	TRBD1	TRBJ1-2	-	TGTGCCAGCAGTGATAGGGGGCGAGGCTACACCTTC	CASSDRGRGYTF
TRBV10-3	TRBD1	TRBJ2-1	many	TGTGCCATCAGTAGGACAGGGGAATACAATGAGCAGTTCTTC	CAISRTGEYNEQFF
TRBV11-2	TRBD2	TRBJ2-7	-	TGTGCCAGCAGCTTAGACGTTAGCGGGAGGGCCTACGAGCAGTACTTC	CASSLDVSGRAYEQYF
TRBV18	-	TRBJ1-2	-	TGTGCCAGCTCACCAACGGAGGCTAACTATGGCTACACCTTC	CASSPTEANYGYTF
TRBV19	-	TRBJ1-3	many	TGTGCCAGCGACAGGAGGTCGGCTGGAAACACCATATATTTT	CASDRRSAGNTIYF
TRBV5-4	-	TRBJ1-3	-	TGTGCCAGCAGCTTGGACAGAAGCACCATATATTTT	CASSLDRSTIYF
TRBV28	TRBD1	TRBJ1-1	-	TGTGCCAGCAGCCTTAAAAGGACAGGTCTCGCTGAAGCTTTCTTT	CASSLKRTGLAEAFF
TRBV5-1	-	TRBJ1-2	-	TGCGCCAGCAGGCGTACATCAGGGAATAACTATGGCTACACCTTC	CASRRTSGNNYGYTF
TRBV6-6	TRBD1	TRBJ1-2	-	TGTGCCAGCAGTACCGTCGGACAGGGAAACTATGGCTACACCTTC	CASSTVGQGNYGYTF
TRBV6-4	-	TRBJ1-6	few	TGTGCCAGCAGTGACCAGCCCAATTCACCCCTCCACTTT	CASSDQPNSPLHF